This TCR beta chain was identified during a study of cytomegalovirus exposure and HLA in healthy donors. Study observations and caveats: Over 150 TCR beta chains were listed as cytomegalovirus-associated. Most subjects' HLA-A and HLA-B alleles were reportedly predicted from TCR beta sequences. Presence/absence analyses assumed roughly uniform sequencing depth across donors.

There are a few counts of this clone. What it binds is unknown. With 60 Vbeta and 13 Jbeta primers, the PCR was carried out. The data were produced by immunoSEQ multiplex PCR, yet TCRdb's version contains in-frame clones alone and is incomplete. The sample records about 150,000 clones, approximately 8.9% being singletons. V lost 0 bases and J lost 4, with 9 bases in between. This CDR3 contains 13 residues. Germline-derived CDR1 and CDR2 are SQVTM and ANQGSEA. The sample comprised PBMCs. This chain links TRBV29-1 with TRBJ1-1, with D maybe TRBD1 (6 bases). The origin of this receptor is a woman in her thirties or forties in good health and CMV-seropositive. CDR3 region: CSVEDQGTTEAFF. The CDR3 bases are TGCAGCGTTGAAGATCAGGGGACCACTGAAGCTTTCTTT.